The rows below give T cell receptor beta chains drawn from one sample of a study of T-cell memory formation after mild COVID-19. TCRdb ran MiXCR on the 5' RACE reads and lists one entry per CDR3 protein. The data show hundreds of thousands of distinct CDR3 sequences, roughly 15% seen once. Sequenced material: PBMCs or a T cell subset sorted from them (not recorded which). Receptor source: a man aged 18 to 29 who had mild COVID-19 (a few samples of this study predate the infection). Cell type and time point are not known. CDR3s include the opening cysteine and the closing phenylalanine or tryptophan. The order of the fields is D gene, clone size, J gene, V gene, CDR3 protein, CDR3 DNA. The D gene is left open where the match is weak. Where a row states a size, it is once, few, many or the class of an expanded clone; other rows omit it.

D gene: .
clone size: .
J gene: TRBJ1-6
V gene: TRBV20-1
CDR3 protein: CSASSEGRSPLHF
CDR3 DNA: TGCAGTGCTAGTTCAGAGGGGCGTTCACCCCTCCACTTT

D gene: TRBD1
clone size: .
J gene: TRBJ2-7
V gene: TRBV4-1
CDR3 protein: CASSPGQGTSYEQYF
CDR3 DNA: TGCGCCAGCAGCCCGGGACAGGGGACTTCCTACGAGCAGTACTTC

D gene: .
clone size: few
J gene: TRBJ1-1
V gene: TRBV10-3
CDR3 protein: CAIQGPTGTEAFF
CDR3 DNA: TGTGCCATCCAAGGCCCGACAGGCACTGAAGCTTTCTTT

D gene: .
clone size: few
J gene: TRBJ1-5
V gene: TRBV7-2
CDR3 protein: CASSLVFGDQPQHF
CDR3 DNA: TGTGCCAGCAGCTTAGTTTTTGGAGATCAGCCCCAGCATTTT

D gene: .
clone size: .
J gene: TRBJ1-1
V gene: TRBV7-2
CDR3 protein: CASSLTPLNTEAFF
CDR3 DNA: TGTGCCAGCAGCTTAACCCCATTGAACACTGAAGCTTTCTTT

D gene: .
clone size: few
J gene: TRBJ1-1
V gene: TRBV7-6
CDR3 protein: CASSLPPTANTEAF
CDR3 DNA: TGTGCCAGCAGCCTACCCCCGACAGCGAACACTGAAGCTTTT

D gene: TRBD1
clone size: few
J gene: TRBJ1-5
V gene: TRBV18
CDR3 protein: CASSSTGVSNQPQHF
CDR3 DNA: TGTGCCAGCTCATCCACAGGGGTTAGCAATCAGCCCCAGCATTTT

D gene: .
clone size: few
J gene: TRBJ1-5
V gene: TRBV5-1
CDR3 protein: CASSSGNSNQPQHF
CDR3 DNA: TGCGCCAGCAGCTCAGGGAATAGCAATCAGCCCCAGCATTTT

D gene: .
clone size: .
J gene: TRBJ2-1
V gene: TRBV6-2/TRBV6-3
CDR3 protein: CASLGAGRGNEQFF
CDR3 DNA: TGTGCCAGCCTCGGGGCAGGCCGGGGCAATGAGCAGTTCTTC

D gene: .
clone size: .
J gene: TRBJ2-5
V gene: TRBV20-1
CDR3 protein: CSAMLSGTFQETQYF
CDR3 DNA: TGCAGTGCTATGTTGTCCGGGACCTTCCAAGAGACCCAGTACTTC

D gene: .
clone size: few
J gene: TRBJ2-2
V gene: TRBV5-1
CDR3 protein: CASSTGEGGELFF
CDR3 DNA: TGCGCCAGCAGCACGGGGGAAGGCGGGGAGCTGTTTTTT

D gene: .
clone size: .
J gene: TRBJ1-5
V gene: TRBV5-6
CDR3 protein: CASSSYGASNQPQHF
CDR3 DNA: TGTGCCAGCAGCTCATACGGGGCCTCCAATCAGCCCCAGCATTTT

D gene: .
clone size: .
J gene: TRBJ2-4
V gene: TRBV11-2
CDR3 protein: CASSSGAKNIQYF
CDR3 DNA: TGTGCCAGCAGCTCGGGGGCCAAAAACATTCAGTACTTC

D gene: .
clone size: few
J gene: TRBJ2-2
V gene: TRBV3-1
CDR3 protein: CASSQGSRAGELFF
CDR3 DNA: TGTGCCAGCAGCCAAGGTAGTCGAGCCGGGGAGCTGTTTTTT

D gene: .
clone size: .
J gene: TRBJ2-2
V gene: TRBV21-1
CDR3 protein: CASSTGQRGANTGELFF
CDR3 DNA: TGTGCCAGCAGCACTGGACAGCGGGGAGCGAACACCGGGGAGCTGTTTTTT

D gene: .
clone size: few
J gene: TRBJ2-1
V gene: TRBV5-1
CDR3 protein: CASSLDMGRKNNEQFF
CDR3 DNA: TGCGCCAGCAGCTTGGATATGGGACGCAAAAACAATGAGCAGTTCTTC

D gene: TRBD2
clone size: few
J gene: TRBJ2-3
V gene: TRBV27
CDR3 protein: CASRLGGVSTDTQYF
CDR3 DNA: TGTGCCAGCAGGTTGGGGGGGGTTAGCACAGATACGCAGTATTTT

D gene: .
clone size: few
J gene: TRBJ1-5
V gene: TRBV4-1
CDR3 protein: CASSQGRNSVNQPQHF
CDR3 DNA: TGCGCCAGCAGCCAGGGGAGAAACAGTGTCAATCAGCCCCAGCATTTT

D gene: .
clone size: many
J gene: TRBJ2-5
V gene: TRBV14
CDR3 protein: CASSQDWGETQYF
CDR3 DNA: TGTGCCAGCAGCCAAGATTGGGGAGAGACCCAGTACTTC

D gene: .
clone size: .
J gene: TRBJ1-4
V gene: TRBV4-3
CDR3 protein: CASSRDGGRAEKLFF
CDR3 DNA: TGCGCCAGCAGCCGAGACGGGGGTCGAGCAGAAAAACTGTTTTTT

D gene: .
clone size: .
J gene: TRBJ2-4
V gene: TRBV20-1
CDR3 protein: CSARNLLGMGYIQYF
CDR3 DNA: TGCAGTGCTAGGAACTTACTAGGAATGGGATACATTCAGTACTTC

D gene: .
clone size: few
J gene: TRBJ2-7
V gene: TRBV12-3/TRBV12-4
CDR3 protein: CASSIRDYEQYF
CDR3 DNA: TGTGCCAGCAGTATCAGGGACTACGAGCAGTACTTC